This T cell receptor (beta chain) was identified in a study of OX40 agonist ivuxolimab in advanced cancers. At the level of the study: People who had prior anti-PD-1, anti-PD-L1 or anti-CTLA-4 therapy could take part, and approximately 43% had some.

Study-level results: There was clonal expansion of CD4+ and CD8+ blood T cells by week 6 at 0.1 to 3.0 mg/kg. It was not determined which antigens were specifically recognized by the peripheral T cells that had undergone clonal expansion.

Data came from immunoSEQ multiplex PCR; TCRdb stores just in-frame clones and leaves some out. Of more than 85,000 clones in the sample, 75% to 95% were seen once. The ends lost 9 bases at V and 5 bases at J; junction bases unmatched: 5. This CDR3 is built from 13 residues. Per the germline V gene, CDR1 is MDHEN and CDR2 is SYDVKM. Anyone with autoimmune disease history or systemic immunosuppression was excluded. The table lists this clone with a few counts. Its antigen remains unknown. The V call is TRBV28, the J call TRBJ2-7; the match to TRBD1 covers 12 bases. Material: CD4+ or CD8+ T cells sorted from blood, obtained in a trial of the OX40 agonist ivuxolimab. The sequence derives from an adult with an advanced solid tumor such as melanoma, head and neck, liver or kidney cancer. The CDR3 nucleotides read TGTGCCAGTGGGGGACAGGGGGCCCACGAGCAGTACTTC. Protein product: CASGGQGAHEQYF.